This is a list of T cell receptor beta chains from one sample in a study of T cell responses to AZD1222 COVID-19 vaccine. The protocol was immunoSEQ multiplex PCR, while the TCRdb copy is restricted to in-frame clones and leaves out a portion. The sample consists of fewer than 300,000 clones, 80% to 95% of them appearing once. The specimen comprised peripheral blood, sampled on day 0 of AZD1222 vaccination. The receptor source for this set is an adult in good health. Each CDR3 is given with its conserved first and last residue. The D gene is left open where the match is weak. Only some rows state a clone size, as once, few, many or a class for expanded clones.

>TRBV27|.|TRBJ2-3|.
TGTGCCAGCAGTGACCATCGGGGCACAGATACGCAGTATTTT
CASSDHRGTDTQYF
>TRBV5-1|.|TRBJ2-3|TRBD2
TGCGCCAGCAGCCCTGGGGGGGGAATGAGAGATACGCAGTATTTT
CASSPGGGMRDTQYF
>TRBV10-3|.|TRBJ2-3|TRBD2
TGTGCCGCGGGGGACTCCAATGCACTCACAGATACGCAGTATTTT
CAAGDSNALTDTQYF
>TRBV7-3|.|TRBJ2-3|TRBD2
TGTGCCAGCAGCCCAACTAGCGCCTCAGATACGCAGTATTTT
CASSPTSASDTQYF
>TRBV19|.|TRBJ2-7|.
TGTGCCAGTAGTATTTTGGGCGAGCAGTACTTC
CASSILGEQYF
>TRBV6-5|.|TRBJ2-7|.
TGTGCCAGCAGAGGGGGGACAGACTCCTACGAGCAGTACTTC
CASRGGTDSYEQYF
>TRBV27|.|TRBJ2-1|.
TGTGCCAGCAGTCCGACCCAGGGAAATGAGCAGTTCTTC
CASSPTQGNEQFF
>TRBV4-1|.|TRBJ1-3|.
TGCGCCAGCAGCCAATACAGGATGGGGGGAAACACCATATATTTT
CASSQYRMGGNTIYF
>TRBV7-9|.|TRBJ1-1|TRBD1
TGTGCCAGCAGCTTAGGCTCGATTACAGGGGTTACTGAAGCTTTCTTT
CASSLGSITGVTEAFF
>TRBV6-6|.|TRBJ2-1|.
TGTGCCAGCAGTTACTCGGACAGACTCAATGAGCAGTTCTTC
CASSYSDRLNEQFF
>TRBV29-1|.|TRBJ1-2|.
TGCAGCGTTGTAGGGCAAAACGGGGGCTATGGCTACACCTTC
CSVVGQNGGYGYTF
>TRBV6-5|once|TRBJ1-5|.
TGTGCCAGCAGTTACAATTCGCGGGTCAATCAGCCCCAGCATTTT
CASSYNSRVNQPQHF
>TRBV7-4|.|TRBJ2-7|TRBD2
TGTGCCAGCAGCTTCACCCTAGCGGGGCCTAACTCCTACGAGCAGTACTTC
CASSFTLAGPNSYEQYF
>TRBV18|.|TRBJ1-2|.
TGTGCCAGCTCACCTATCAGCACTGCTACCCAATTCGGCTACACCTTC
CASSPISTATQFGYTF
>TRBV2|.|TRBJ2-3|.
TGTGCCAGCAGTGAAGGACATGCAGATACGCAGTATTTT
CASSEGHADTQYF
>TRBV28|once|TRBJ1-2|.
TGTGCCAGCAGTTTGTCGGTCGCCCCCGGGACTTTGTATGGCTACACCTTC
CASSLSVAPGTLYGYTF
>TRBV6-5|.|TRBJ1-2|.
TGTGCCAGCAGTTTGGACACCTTTTCCCACTATGGCTACACCTTC
CASSLDTFSHYGYTF
>TRBV4-1|.|TRBJ1-1|TRBD1
TGCGCCAGCAGCCCGCAGACAGGGTTGAACACTGAAGCTTTCTTT
CASSPQTGLNTEAFF
>TRBV2|.|TRBJ1-2|.
TGTGCCAGCAGTGTACAGGTGGGGAACTATGGCTACACCTTC
CASSVQVGNYGYTF
>TRBV7-9|.|TRBJ2-3|TRBD2
TGTGCCAGCAGCTTAGTAGCGGGGGGGCCTGTCACAGATACGCAGTATTTT
CASSLVAGGPVTDTQYF
>TRBV27|.|TRBJ2-7|TRBD2
TGTGCCAGCAGTTTATCCCGTGGGAGCGGGGGATACGAGCAGTACTTC
CASSLSRGSGGYEQYF
>TRBV2|once|TRBJ1-2|.
TGTGCCAGCGGGGCTGCTCGGGGCAACTATGGCTACACCTTC
CASGAARGNYGYTF
>TRBV28|.|TRBJ2-7|TRBD1
TGTGCCAGCAGTTTATACCCGGGACAGGGGGCTACCTACGAGCAGTACTTC
CASSLYPGQGATYEQYF
>TRBV5-4|.|TRBJ1-6|.
TGTGCCAGCAGACCAGCTGGGGGGACTGATAATTCACCCCTCCACTTT
CASRPAGGTDNSPLHF
>TRBV7-2|.|TRBJ2-1|.
TGTGCCAGCAGCCGTTCCCGTTTTGGCGGGACCGCCTACAATGAGCAGTTCTTC
CASSRSRFGGTAYNEQFF
>TRBV11-3|.|TRBJ2-1|.
TGTGCCAGCAGCTTGAGGGCGGGGGCTAGCGGCAATGAGCAGTTCTTC
CASSLRAGASGNEQFF
>TRBV2|.|TRBJ1-1|.
TGTGCCAGCAGTGAGGCGGGGGGGACTGAAGCTTTCTTT
CASSEAGGTEAFF
>TRBV28|.|TRBJ2-7|.
TGTGCCGGGGGGAAGGCGAACTCCTACGAGCAGTACTTC
CAGGKANSYEQYF
>TRBV28|once|TRBJ2-7|.
TGTGCCAGCAGGACACTAGTAAGCTACGAGCAGTACTTC
CASRTLVSYEQYF
>TRBV27|.|TRBJ2-7|TRBD2
TGTGCCAGCAGTCCGGGACTAGCGGGGGGCCTCTACGAGCAGTACTTC
CASSPGLAGGLYEQYF
>TRBV7-3|.|TRBJ2-1|.
TGTGCCAGCAGCTTAAATAATGAGCAGTTCTTC
CASSLNNEQFF
>TRBV3-1/TRBV3-2|once|TRBJ2-3|.
TGTGCCAGCAGCCGGGGCACAGATACGCAGTATTTT
CASSRGTDTQYF
>TRBV27|.|TRBJ1-1|.
TGTGCCAGCAGCAACGTGCGGGGCACTGAAGCTTTCTTT
CASSNVRGTEAFF
>TRBV20-1|.|TRBJ1-4|TRBD1
TGCAGTGCTTGGGACAGGGAAAAACTGTTTTTT
CSAWDREKLFF